These 16 T cell receptor beta chains came from one sample sequenced in a study of blood T cell repertoires in COVID-19. Assay: immunoSEQ multiplex PCR; the TCRdb copy retains only in-frame clones and omits some. The sample includes roughly 260,000 clones, approximately 81% of them seen just once. The specimen was peripheral blood. These receptors originate from a woman under 30 with acute or convalescent COVID-19.

The chain recombines TRBV27 with TRBJ1-2, with D tentatively TRBD1 (6 bases). CDR3 length: 13 amino acids. Germline CDR1 MNHEY, CDR2 SMNVEV (reference sequence). Trimming left V 9 bases short and J 0 bases short, with 11 bases between. This CDR3 reads CARPGAPNYGYTF. DNA for the CDR3: TGTGCCAGGCCAGGGGCGCCTAACTATGGCTACACCTTC.

The chain employs TRBV5-1 and TRBJ1-6; 11 bases match TRBD1. The V gene's germline CDR1 is SGHRS and CDR2 YFSETQ. The trim removed 4 bases at V and 7 bases at J, leaving 4 bases unmatched. CDR3 length: 15 residues. The CDR3 spells CASSTGQGANSPLHF. As DNA, the CDR3 is TGCGCCAGCAGCACCGGACAGGGGGCCAATTCACCCCTCCACTTT.

This clone has a count of ten or more. V and J are TRBV6-2 or TRBV6-3 and TRBJ2-1; TRBD2 agrees at 8 bases. V lost 3 bases and J lost 4; bases outside the gene matches: 5. CDR3 size: 15 residues. Germline V gene sequence: CDR1 MNHEY, CDR2 SVGEGT. DNA of the CDR3: TGTGCCAGCAGTTATAGCGGGAATCAATACAATGAGCAGTTCTTC. Translated, it gives CASSYSGNQYNEQFF.

V usage is TRBV5-1 and J usage is TRBJ2-7; 10 nucleotides match TRBD2. The germline V gene has CDR1 SGHRS and CDR2 YFSETQ. The ends lost 4 bases at V and 1 base at J; junction bases unmatched: 8. This CDR3 region has 16 residues. The CDR3 DNA sequence: TGCGCCAGCAGCCCCGGGACTAGCGCTTTATCCTACGAGCAGTACTTC. Encoded protein: CASSPGTSALSYEQYF.

The chain is built from TRBV2 and TRBJ1-1, with D possibly TRBD1 on 5 matching bases. Looked up from germline, CDR1 is SNHLY and CDR2 is FYNNEI. The CDR3 loop spans 17 amino acids. Trimming shortened V by 3 bases and J by 0 bases, and 17 bases separated the two germline ends. CDR3 bases: TGTGCCAGCAGTGACCCAAGGAGTCAGGGTATGAACACTGAAGCTTTCTTT. This codes for CASSDPRSQGMNTEAFF.

J is TRBJ1-4 and V is TRBV30; no clear D gene. Germline lookup yields CDR1 GTSNPN and CDR2 SVGIG (reference sequence). This CDR3 is built from 14 residues. The ends were cut back, 3 bases at V and 4 bases at J, with 12 bases in the middle. CDR3 amino acids: CAWRRAGSNEKLFF. The DNA of the CDR3 is TGTGCCTGGAGGCGGGCGGGGAGTAATGAAAAACTGTTTTTT.

The V gene is TRBV6-4, the J gene TRBJ2-1; D gene unclear. The CDR3 has 16 residues. Germline assignment: CDR1 MRHNA and CDR2 SNTAGT. V dropped 2 bases and J dropped 0 bases, with 11 bases sitting between them. CDR3 residues: CASSDILPSSYNEQFF. Written as DNA, the CDR3 is TGTGCCAGCAGTGACATACTCCCGAGCTCCTACAATGAGCAGTTCTTC.

This chain links TRBV18 with TRBJ2-3, with 8 nucleotides matching TRBD1. The CDR3 has 17 residues. Germline V gene data show CDR1 as KGHSH and CDR2 as LQKENI. V lost 4 bases, J lost 0 bases, and 9 bases stayed unmatched. CDR3 protein: CASSRSYRTGSTDTQYF. The CDR3 nucleotides are TGTGCCAGCTCACGTTCCTATAGGACAGGGAGCACAGATACGCAGTATTTT. Filled out from reference TRBV18 and TRBJ2-3, the complete variable domain reads NAGVMQNPRHLVRRRGQEARLRCSPMKGHSHVYWYRQLPEEGLKFMVYLQKENIIDESGMPKERFSAEFPKEGPSILRIQQVVRGDSAAYFCASSRSYRTGSTDTQYFGPGTRLTVL.

This clone was seen only once. The J gene is TRBJ2-7, the V gene TRBV6-6; 11 nucleotides agree with TRBD1. J was trimmed by 3 bases and V by 4 bases; bases with no gene match: 2. Germline values: CDR1 MNHNY, CDR2 SVGAGI (reference sequence). The CDR3 runs 14 residues. The CDR3 is CASSFGTGGYEQYF. The CDR3 DNA reads TGTGCCAGCAGTTTTGGGACAGGGGGCTACGAGCAGTACTTC.

The chain has TRBV20-1 and TRBJ2-3; D remains unclear. Germline CDR1 and CDR2: DFQATT and SNEGSKA (reference sequence). Trimming shortened V by 3 bases and J by 2 bases, and 9 bases separated the two germline ends. This CDR3 comprises 13 residues. CDR3 sequence: CSASLSNTDTQYF. The CDR3 nucleotides are TGCAGTGCTAGTTTATCTAACACAGATACGCAGTATTTT.

This rearrangement joins TRBV7-6 to TRBJ1-3; tentatively, D is TRBD1 (6 bases). CDR1 is SGHVS and CDR2 is FNYEAQ in the germline V gene. The V end was cut by 0 bases, the J end by 4 bases, with 13 bases between. This CDR3 comprises 16 residues. CDR3 in DNA: TGTGCCAGCAGCTTAGCCCTTACAGGGCTAGGAAACACCATATATTTT. As protein: CASSLALTGLGNTIYF.

The V call is TRBV6-5, the J call TRBJ1-5; 9 bases fit TRBD1. Germline V gives CDR1 MNHEY, CDR2 SVGAGI. The trim removed 9 bases at V and 7 bases at J, leaving 7 bases unmatched. The CDR3 length is 13 residues. CDR3 protein: CASYRGRGQPQHF. CDR3 nucleotide sequence: TGTGCCAGTTACAGGGGGCGGGGACAGCCCCAGCATTTT.

A single count supports this clone. The genes are TRBV27 and TRBJ2-3; TRBD2 is a possible D gene (5 bases). The CDR3 consists of 15 residues. In germline, CDR1 is MNHEY, CDR2 SMNVEV (reference sequence). V was shortened by 7 bases and J by 5 bases, with 19 bases between the two germline ends. The CDR3 loop is CASTPSEGRVDTQYF. In DNA, the CDR3 is TGTGCCAGCACCCCATCCGAGGGCCGGGTAGATACGCAGTATTTT.

Only a few counts were recorded for this clone. The V gene is TRBV2, the J gene TRBJ2-7; tentatively, D is TRBD2 (6 bases). The CDR3 extends over 13 amino acids. The germline CDR1 and CDR2 sequences are SNHLY and FYNNEI. Deletions cut 10 bases from V and 4 bases from J, with 17 bases between. CDR3: CATNRREEYEQYF. As DNA, the CDR3 is TGTGCCACCAACCGTAGGGAGGAGTACGAGCAGTACTTC.

CDR3 residues: CASSSGTSGLFEQFF. DNA of the CDR3: TGTGCCAGCAGTTCCGGGACTAGCGGATTATTTGAGCAGTTCTTC. V and J are TRBV11-3 and TRBJ2-1; 11 bases line up with TRBD2. The V and J ends lost 6 bases and 9 bases, in that order; junction bases with no gene match: 10. Per the germline V gene, CDR1 is SGHNT and CDR2 is YENEEA. The CDR3 is 15 residues long. The whole variable domain, remainder taken from reference TRBV11-3 and TRBJ2-1, is EAGVVQSPRYKIIEKKQPVAFWCNPISGHNTLYWYLQNLGQGPELLIRYENEEAVDDSQLPKDRFSAERLKGVDSTLKIQPAELGDSAVYLCASSSGTSGLFEQFFGPGTRLTVL.

V gene TRBV3-1 (or the pseudogene TRBV3-2) combines with J gene TRBJ2-2; no reliable D call. Germline V gene sequence: CDR1 LGHDT, CDR2 YNNKEL (reference sequence). This CDR3 has 12 residues. V was shortened by 4 bases and J by 6 bases, with 6 bases between the two germline ends. The CDR3 is CASSLQAGELFF. CDR3 DNA sequence: TGTGCCAGCAGCCTCCAGGCCGGGGAGCTGTTTTTT.